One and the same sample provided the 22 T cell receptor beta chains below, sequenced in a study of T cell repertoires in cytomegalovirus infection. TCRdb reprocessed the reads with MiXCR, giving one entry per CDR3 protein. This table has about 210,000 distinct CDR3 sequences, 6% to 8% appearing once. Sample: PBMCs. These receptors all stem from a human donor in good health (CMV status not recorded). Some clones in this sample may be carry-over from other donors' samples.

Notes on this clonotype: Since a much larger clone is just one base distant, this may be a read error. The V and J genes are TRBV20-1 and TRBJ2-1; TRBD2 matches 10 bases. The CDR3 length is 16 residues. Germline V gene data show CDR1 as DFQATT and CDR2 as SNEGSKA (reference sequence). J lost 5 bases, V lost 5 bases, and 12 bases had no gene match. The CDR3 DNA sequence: TGCAGTGCTGTGACTAGCGGGCGGTTCGTCGACAATGAGCAGTTCTTC. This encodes CSAVTSGRFVDNEQFF.

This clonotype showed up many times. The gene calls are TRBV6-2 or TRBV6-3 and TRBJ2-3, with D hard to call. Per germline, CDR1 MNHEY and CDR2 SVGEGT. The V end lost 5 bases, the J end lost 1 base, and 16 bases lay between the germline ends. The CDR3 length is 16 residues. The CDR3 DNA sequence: TGTGCCAGCAGTCCTAGGCTGGGCGGCCGCACAGATACGCAGTATTTT. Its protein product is CASSPRLGGRTDTQYF.

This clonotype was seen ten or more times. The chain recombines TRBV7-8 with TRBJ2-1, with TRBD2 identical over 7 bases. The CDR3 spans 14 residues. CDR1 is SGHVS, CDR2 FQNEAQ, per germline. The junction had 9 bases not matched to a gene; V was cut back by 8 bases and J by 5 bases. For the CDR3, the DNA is TGTGCCAGCGAGGGGAGGGAATCCGACAATGAGCAGTTCTTC. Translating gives CASEGRESDNEQFF.

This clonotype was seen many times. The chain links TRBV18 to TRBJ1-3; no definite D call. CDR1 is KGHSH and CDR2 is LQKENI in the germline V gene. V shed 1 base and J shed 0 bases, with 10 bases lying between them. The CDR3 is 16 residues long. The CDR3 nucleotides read TGTGCCAGCTCACCACGGCAAAGCCACTCTGGAAACACCATATATTTT. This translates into CASSPRQSHSGNTIYF.

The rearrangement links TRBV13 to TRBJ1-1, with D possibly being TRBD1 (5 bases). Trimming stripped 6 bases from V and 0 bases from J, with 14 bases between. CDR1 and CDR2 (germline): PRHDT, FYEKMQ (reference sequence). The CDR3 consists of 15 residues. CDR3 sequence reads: CASRPPEGMNTEAFF. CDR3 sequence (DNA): TGTGCCAGCAGACCCCCCGAGGGGATGAACACTGAAGCTTTCTTT.

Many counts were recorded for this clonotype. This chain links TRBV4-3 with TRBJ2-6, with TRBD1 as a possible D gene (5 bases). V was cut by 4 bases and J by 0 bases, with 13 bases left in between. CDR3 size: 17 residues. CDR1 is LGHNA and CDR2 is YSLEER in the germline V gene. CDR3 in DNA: TGCGCCAGCAGCCCCAGGGCCTTGAGCTCTGGGGCCAACGTCCTGACTTTC. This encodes CASSPRALSSGANVLTF.

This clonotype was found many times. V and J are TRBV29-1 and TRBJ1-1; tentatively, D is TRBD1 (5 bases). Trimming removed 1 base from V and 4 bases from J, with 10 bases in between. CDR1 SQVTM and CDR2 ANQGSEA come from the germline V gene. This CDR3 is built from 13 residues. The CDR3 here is CSVEGWGGTEAFF. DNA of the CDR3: TGCAGCGTTGAAGGCTGGGGGGGCACTGAAGCTTTCTTT.

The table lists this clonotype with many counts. CDR3 coding DNA: TGTGCCAGCAGCGGGCCCGATCAGGAGACCCAGTACTTC. It specifies CASSGPDQETQYF. The rearrangement joins TRBV9 to TRBJ2-5, with unresolved D. The CDR3 consists of 13 residues. From germline, CDR1 is SGDLS and CDR2 YYNGEE. V was trimmed by 3 bases and J by 5 bases, leaving 11 bases between them.

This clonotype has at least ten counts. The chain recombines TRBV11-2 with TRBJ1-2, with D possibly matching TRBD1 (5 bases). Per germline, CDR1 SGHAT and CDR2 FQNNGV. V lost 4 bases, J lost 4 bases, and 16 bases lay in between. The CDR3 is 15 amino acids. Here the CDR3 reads CASSSVWRGLYGYTF. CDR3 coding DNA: TGTGCCAGCAGCTCCGTGTGGAGGGGCCTCTATGGCTACACCTTC.

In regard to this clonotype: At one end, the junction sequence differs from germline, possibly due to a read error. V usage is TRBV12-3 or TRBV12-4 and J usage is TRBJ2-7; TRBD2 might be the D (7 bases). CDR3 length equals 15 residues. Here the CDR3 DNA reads TGTGCCAGCAGTTTGGGGCGGGGGCCCTCCGACGAGCAGTACTTC. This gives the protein CASSLGRGPSDEQYF.

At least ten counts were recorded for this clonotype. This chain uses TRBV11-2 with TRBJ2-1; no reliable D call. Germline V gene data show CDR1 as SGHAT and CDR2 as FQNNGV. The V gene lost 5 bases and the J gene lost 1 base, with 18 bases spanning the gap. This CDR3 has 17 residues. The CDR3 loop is CASSPRIDKRSYNEQFF. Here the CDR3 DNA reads TGTGCCAGCAGCCCGCGCATCGATAAGAGGTCCTACAATGAGCAGTTCTTC.

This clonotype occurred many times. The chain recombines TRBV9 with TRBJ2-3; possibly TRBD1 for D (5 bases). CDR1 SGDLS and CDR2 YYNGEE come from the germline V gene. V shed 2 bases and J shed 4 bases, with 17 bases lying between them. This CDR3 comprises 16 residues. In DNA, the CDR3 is TGTGCCAGCAGCGTTCTTGATTCCCAGGGTGCAGATACGCAGTATTTT. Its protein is CASSVLDSQGADTQYF.

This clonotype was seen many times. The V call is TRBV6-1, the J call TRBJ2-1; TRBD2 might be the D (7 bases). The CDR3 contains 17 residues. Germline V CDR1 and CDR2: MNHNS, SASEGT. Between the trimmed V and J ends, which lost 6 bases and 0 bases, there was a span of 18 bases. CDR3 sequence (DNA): TGTGCCAGCAGGTCTGGGAGGGGGGGATACTCCTACAATGAGCAGTTCTTC. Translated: CASRSGRGGYSYNEQFF.

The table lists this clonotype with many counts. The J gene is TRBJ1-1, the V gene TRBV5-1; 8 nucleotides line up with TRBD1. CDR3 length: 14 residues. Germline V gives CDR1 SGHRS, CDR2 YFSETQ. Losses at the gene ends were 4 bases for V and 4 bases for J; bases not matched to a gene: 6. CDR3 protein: CASSQQGGFTEAFF. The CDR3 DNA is TGCGCCAGCAGCCAACAGGGGGGGTTCACTGAAGCTTTCTTT.

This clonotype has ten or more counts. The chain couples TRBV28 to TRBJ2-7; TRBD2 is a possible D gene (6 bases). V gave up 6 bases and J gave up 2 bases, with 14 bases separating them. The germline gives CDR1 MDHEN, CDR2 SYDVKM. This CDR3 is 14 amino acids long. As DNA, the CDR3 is TGTGCCAGCAGGTGGGGACTTCGCACCTACGAGCAGTACTTC. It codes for CASRWGLRTYEQYF.

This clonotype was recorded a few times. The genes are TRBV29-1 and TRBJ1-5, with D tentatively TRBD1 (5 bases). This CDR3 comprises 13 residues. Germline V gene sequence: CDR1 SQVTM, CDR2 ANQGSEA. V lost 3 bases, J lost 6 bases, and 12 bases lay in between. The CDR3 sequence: CSVEGGVGQPQHF. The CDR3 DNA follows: TGCAGCGTTGAGGGGGGGGTAGGTCAGCCCCAGCATTTT.

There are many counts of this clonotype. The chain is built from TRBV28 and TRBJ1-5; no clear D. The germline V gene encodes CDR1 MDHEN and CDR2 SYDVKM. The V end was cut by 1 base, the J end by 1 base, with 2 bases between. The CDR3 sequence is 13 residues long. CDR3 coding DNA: TGTGCCAGCAGTTTATTAAGCAATCAGCCCCAGCATTTT. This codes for CASSLLSNQPQHF.

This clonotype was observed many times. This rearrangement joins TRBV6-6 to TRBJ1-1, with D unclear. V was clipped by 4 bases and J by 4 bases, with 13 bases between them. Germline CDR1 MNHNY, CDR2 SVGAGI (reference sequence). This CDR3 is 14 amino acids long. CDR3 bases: TGTGCCAGCAGTTTGGGGTCCCCTGGCACTGAAGCTTTCTTT. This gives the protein CASSLGSPGTEAFF.

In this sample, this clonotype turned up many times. Here the CDR3 DNA reads TGTGCCAGCAGTGCGGGACAGAACACTGAAGCTTTCTTT. Its translation is CASSAGQNTEAFF. The chain joins TRBV2 to TRBJ1-1, with D perhaps matching TRBD1 (6 bases). Germline CDR1 reads SNHLY; CDR2 reads FYNNEI. The CDR3 is 13 residues long. Trimming cost V 4 bases and J 1 base, with 7 bases left between them.

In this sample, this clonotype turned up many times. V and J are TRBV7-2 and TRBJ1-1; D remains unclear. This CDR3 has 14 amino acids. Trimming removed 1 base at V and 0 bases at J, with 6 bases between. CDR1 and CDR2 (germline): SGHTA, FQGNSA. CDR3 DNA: TGTGCCAGCAGCTTAGATATGTTGAACACTGAAGCTTTCTTT. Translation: CASSLDMLNTEAFF.

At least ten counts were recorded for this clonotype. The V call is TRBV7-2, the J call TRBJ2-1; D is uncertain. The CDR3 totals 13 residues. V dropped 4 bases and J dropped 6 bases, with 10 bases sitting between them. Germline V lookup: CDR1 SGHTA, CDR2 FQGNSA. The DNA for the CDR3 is TGTGCCAGCAGCTACCGGGTCCTCAATGAGCAGTTCTTC. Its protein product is CASSYRVLNEQFF.

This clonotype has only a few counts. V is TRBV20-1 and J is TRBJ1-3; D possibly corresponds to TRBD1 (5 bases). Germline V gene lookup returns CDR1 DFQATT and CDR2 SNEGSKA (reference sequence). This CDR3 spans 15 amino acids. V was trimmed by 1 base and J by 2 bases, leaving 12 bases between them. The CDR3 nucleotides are TGCAGTGCTAGAGGGGGGGGGAAGCCTGGAAACACCATATATTTT. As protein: CSARGGGKPGNTIYF.